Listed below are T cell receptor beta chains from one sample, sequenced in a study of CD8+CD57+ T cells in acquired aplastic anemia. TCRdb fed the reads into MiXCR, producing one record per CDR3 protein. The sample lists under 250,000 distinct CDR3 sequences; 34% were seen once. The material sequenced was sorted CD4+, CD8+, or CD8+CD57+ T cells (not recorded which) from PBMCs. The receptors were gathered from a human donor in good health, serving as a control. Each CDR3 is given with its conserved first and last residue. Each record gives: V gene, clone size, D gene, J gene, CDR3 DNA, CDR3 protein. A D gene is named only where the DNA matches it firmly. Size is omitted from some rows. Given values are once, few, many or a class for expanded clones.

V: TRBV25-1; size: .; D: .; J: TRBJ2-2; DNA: TGTGCCAGCAGTGAAAGTGGGGTGGGGCAGACCGATAACACCGGGGAGCTGTTTTTT; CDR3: CASSESGVGQTDNTGELFF
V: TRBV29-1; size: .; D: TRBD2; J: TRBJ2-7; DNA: TGCAGCGTTGTTGGAGGTCTAGCGGGGGGGAAGGAGCAGTACTTC; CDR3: CSVVGGLAGGKEQYF
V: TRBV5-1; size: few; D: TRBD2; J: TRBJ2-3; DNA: TGCGCCAGCAGCTTGGCCTCGGTGGCGGGGGGGAGCACAGATACGCAGTATTTT; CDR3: CASSLASVAGGSTDTQYF
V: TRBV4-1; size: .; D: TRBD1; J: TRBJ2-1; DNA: TGCGCCAGCGGCCAAGCATACAGGGGACAACTCAATGAGCAGTTCTTC; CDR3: CASGQAYRGQLNEQFF
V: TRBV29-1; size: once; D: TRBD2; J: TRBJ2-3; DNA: TGCAGCGCAGGAGCGGGGGGACTCACAGATACGCAGTATTTT; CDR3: CSAGAGGLTDTQYF
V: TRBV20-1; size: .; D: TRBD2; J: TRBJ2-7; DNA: TGCAGTGCTAGATTAGGACTAGCGGGTTACTACGAGCAGTACTTC; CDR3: CSARLGLAGYYEQYF
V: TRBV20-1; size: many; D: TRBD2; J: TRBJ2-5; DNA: TGCAGTGCTACAGCGGGAGACCAAGAGACCCAGTACTTC; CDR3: CSATAGDQETQYF
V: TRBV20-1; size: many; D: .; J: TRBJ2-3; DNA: TGCAGTGCTAGGTCCAGTTTGGCCTCTCCTTTAGATACGCAGTATTTT; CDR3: CSARSSLASPLDTQYF
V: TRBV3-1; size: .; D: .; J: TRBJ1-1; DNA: TGTGCCAGCAGCCAAGGAGGAACAGGAACTGAAGCTTTCTTT; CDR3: CASSQGGTGTEAFF
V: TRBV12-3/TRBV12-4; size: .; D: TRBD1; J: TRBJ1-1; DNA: TGTGCCAGCAGTTTGGGACAGCTGAACACTGAAGCTTTCTTT; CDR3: CASSLGQLNTEAFF
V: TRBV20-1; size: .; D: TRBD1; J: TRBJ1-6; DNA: TGCAGTGCTAGCAGAGGGACAGGGGGCGAATCACCCCTCCACTTT; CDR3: CSASRGTGGESPLHF
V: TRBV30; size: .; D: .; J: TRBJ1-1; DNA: TGTGCCTTGACGCCTCCCACAGGGAGGCTCACTGAAGCTTTCTTT; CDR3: CALTPPTGRLTEAFF
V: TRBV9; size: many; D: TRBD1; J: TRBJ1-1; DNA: TGTGCCAGCAGCGTGGGGATGGGACAGACAGAGGACGTGGCTTTCTTT; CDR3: CASSVGMGQTEDVAFF
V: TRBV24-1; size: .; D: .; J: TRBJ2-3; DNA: TGTGCCACCAGTGACCCCCTGTCAGGTAACACAGATACGCAGTATTTT; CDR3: CATSDPLSGNTDTQYF
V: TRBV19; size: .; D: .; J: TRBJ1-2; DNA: TGTGCCAGCTCGCCCGACAGGCGGGGGGGCTACACCTTC; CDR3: CASSPDRRGGYTF
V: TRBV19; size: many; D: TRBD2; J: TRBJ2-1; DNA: TGTGCCAGTAGTACAAATAGCGGGAGATACAATGAGCAGTTCTTC; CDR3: CASSTNSGRYNEQFF
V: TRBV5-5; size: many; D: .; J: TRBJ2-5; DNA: TGTGCCAGCAACAGAGGACTGAGAGAGACCCAGTACTTC; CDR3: CASNRGLRETQYF
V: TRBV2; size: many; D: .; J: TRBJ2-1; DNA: TGTGCCAGCAGTGAAGGGACAGCATACAATGAGCAGTTCTTC; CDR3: CASSEGTAYNEQFF
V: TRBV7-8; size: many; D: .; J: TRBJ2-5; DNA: TGTGCCAGCAGCCTAACCCCTGGGACCCAGGGGGAGACCCAGTACTTC; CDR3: CASSLTPGTQGETQYF
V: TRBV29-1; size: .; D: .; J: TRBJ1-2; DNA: TGCAGCGTTGAACAAGGACAATCTAACTATGGCTACACCTTC; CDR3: CSVEQGQSNYGYTF
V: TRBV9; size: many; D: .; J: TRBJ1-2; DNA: TGTGCCAGCAGCGTAGGGAACGGCAGGAGCTATGGCTACACCTTC; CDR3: CASSVGNGRSYGYTF
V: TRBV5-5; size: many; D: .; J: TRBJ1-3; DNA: TGTGCCAGCAGCGTGGGGGCCGCCTGGAACACCATATATTTT; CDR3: CASSVGAAWNTIYF
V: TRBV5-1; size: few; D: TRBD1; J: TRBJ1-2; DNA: TGCGCCAGCAGCTTGACCAGGGGGCAGGACTATGGCTACACCTTC; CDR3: CASSLTRGQDYGYTF
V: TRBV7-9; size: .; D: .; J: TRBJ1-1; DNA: TGTGCCAGCAGTTTCACTGAAGCTTTCTTT; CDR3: CASSFTEAFF
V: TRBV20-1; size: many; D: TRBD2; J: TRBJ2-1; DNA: TGCAGTGCCAGAGGGACTAGCGGGAGTGGTGAGCAGTTCTTC; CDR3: CSARGTSGSGEQFF
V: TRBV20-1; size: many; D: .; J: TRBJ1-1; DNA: TGCAGTGCTAAAGAGCCCGTTGTGAACACTGAAGCTTTCTTT; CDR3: CSAKEPVVNTEAFF
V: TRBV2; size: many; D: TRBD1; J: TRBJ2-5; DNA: TGTGCCAGGACTGGGACAGGACAAGAGACCCAGTACTTC; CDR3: CARTGTGQETQYF
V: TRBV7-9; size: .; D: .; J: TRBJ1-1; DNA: TGTGCCAGCAGCTTCAAAGGCTTTAGGGGCTTGAACACTGAAGCTTTCTTT; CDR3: CASSFKGFRGLNTEAFF
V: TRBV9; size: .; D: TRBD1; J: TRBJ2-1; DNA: TGTGCCAGCAGCGAATTGACAGGGTCGGGTGAGCAGTTCTTC; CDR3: CASSELTGSGEQFF
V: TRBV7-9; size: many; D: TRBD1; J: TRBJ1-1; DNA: TGTGCCAGCAGCTCACTACCGGGACAGGGGTTATCTCGGACTGAAGCTTTCTTT; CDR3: CASSSLPGQGLSRTEAFF
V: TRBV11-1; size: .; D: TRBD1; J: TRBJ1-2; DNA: TGTGCCAGCAGCTTAAATATTCCGGGACAGGGGGCACGAGACTACACCTTC; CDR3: CASSLNIPGQGARDYTF
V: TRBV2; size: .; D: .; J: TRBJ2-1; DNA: TGTGCCAGCAGTGATTTCGGGGGCGTAGGCAATGAGCAGTTCTTC; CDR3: CASSDFGGVGNEQFF
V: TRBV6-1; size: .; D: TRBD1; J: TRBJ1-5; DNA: TGTGCCAGCAGCCTACCGGGACAGGGGAGATTCGCGCCCCAGCATTTT; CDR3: CASSLPGQGRFAPQHF
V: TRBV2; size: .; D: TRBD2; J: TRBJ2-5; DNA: TGTGCCAGCAGTGAAGGGGCCTCTAGCGGGAGGGCCAGGGAGACCCAGTACTTC; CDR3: CASSEGASSGRARETQYF
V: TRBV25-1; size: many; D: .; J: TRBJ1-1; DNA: TGTGCCAGCAGTGAGCTGAACACTGAAGCTTTCTTT; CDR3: CASSELNTEAFF
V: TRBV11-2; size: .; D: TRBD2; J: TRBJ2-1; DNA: TGTGCCAGCAGCTTACTTGGGAGCGGGGGAGCCGCCAATGAGCAGTTCTTC; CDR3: CASSLLGSGGAANEQFF
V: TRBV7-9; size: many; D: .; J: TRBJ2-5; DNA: TGTGCCAGCATGCAAGAGACCCAGTACTTC; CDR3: CASMQETQYF
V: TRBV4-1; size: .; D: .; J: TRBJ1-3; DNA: TGCGCCAGCAGCCAGGACCTGGCAGGGGTTATGGTGAGAAGCTCTGGAAACACCATATATTTT; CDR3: CASSQDLAGVMVRSSGNTIYF
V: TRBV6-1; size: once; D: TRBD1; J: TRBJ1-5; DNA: TGTGCCAGCAGTGCCCATACCGGGACAGAGGATCAGCCCCAGCATTTT; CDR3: CASSAHTGTEDQPQHF
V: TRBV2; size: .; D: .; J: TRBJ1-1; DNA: TGTGCCAGCAAGGGTTGGGACACTGAAGCTTTCTTT; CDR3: CASKGWDTEAFF
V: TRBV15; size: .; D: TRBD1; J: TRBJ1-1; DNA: TGTGCCACCAGCAGCTTGGGACAGGGGGCTGAAGCTTTCTTT; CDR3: CATSSLGQGAEAFF
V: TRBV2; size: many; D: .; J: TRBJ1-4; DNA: TGTGCCAGCAGCGACGGTCGGAGCCTGTTGAATGAAAAACTGTTTTTT; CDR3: CASSDGRSLLNEKLFF
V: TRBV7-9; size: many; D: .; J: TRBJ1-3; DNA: TGTGCCAGCAGCTTAGGAGGGTATGCTGGAAACACCATATATTTT; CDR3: CASSLGGYAGNTIYF
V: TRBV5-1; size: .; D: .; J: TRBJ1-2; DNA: TGCGCCAGCACCGACCCCGGGACCCTCTATGGCTACACCTTC; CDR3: CASTDPGTLYGYTF
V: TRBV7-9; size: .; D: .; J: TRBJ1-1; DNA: TGTGCCAGCAGCTCGATGGGGGCCACTGAAGCTTTCTTT; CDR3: CASSSMGATEAFF
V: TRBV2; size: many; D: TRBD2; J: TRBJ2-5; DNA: TGTGCCACCAGCGGGAGTGGCGAGACCCAGTACTTC; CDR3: CATSGSGETQYF
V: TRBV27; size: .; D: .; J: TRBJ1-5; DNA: TGTGCCAGCACCCCCACGGGGCGCGATCAGCCCCAGCATTTT; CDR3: CASTPTGRDQPQHF
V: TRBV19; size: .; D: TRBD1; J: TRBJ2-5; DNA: TGTGCCAGTAGTAAGACAGGGACCAACCAAGAGACCCAGTACTTC; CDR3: CASSKTGTNQETQYF
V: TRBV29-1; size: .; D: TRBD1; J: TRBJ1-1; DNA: TGCAGCGGCGGACAGGCATCCACTGAAGCTTTCTTT; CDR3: CSGGQASTEAFF
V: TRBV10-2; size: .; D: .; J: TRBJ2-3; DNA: TGCGCCAGCAGGGGGGCGGGGACAGATACGCAGTATTTT; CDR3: CASRGAGTDTQYF
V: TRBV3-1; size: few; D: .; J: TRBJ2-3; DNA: TGTGCCAGCAGCCCGGGGACTCGCGACACAGATACGCAGTATTTT; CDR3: CASSPGTRDTDTQYF
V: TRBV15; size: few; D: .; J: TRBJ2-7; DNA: TGTGCCACCGGGAGCGGCCCCTACGAGCAGTACTTC; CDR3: CATGSGPYEQYF
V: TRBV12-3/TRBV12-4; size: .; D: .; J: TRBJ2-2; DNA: TGTGCCAGCAAACGGCTAGCGAACACCGGGGAGCTGTTTTTT; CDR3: CASKRLANTGELFF
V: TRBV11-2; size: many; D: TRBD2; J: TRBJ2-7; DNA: TGTGCGAGCGGGAGCCACCTTTACGAGCAGTACTTC; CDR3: CASGSHLYEQYF
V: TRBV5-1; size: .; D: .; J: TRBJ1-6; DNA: TGCGCCAGCACCCCGTTGCCAAGGGGGATGGGGACATCCTCACCCCTCCACTTT; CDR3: CASTPLPRGMGTSSPLHF
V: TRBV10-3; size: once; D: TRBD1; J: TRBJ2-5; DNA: TGTGCCAGCAGTGATACCAGGGGGAGTATAGAGACCCAGTACTTC; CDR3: CASSDTRGSIETQYF
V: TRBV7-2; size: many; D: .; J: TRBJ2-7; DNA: TGTGCCAGCACACAGGGACGCGTCTCCTACGAGCAGTACTTC; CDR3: CASTQGRVSYEQYF